The 32 T cell receptor beta chains presented below share a single source sample, sequenced in a study of cytomegalovirus exposure and HLA in healthy donors. PCR used 60 Vbeta primers and 13 Jbeta primers. Only in-frame clones appear in the TCRdb table, and some are missing; sequencing was by immunoSEQ multiplex PCR. The sample has about 150,000 clones, 65% to 85% seen once; the top ten hold about 2.7%. Sequencing used PBMCs. These receptors were collected from a man between 18 and 35 years old in good health and CMV-seronegative.

In its sample, this clone was seen once. The chain joins TRBV6-6 to TRBJ2-5; D perhaps matches TRBD2 (5 bases). Germline V lookup: CDR1 MNHNY, CDR2 SVGAGI (reference sequence). The CDR3 extends over 14 amino acids. V lost 2 bases and J 3 bases, leaving 10 bases between the germline ends. The DNA for the CDR3 is TGTGCCAGCAGTTACGTCGGGAAAGAAGAGACCCAGTACTTC. Its protein product is CASSYVGKEETQYF.

This chain connects TRBV11-2 to TRBJ2-2; tentatively, D is TRBD2 (5 bases). The CDR3 runs to 15 residues. Per the germline V gene, CDR1 is SGHAT and CDR2 is FQNNGV. Trimming cost V 3 bases and J 3 bases, with 11 bases left between them. The CDR3 DNA is TGTGCCAGCAGCTTGGTCGGGAAGTACACCGGGGAGCTGTTTTTT. Translation gives CASSLVGKYTGELFF.

J is TRBJ1-2 and V is TRBV29-1; tentative D call: TRBD1 (5 bases). V was shortened by 1 base and J by 0 bases, with 9 bases between the two germline ends. The CDR3 totals 14 residues. The germline CDR1 and CDR2 sequences are SQVTM and ANQGSEA. The DNA for the CDR3 is TGCAGCGTTGAAGTTAGGGACTCTAACTATGGCTACACCTTC. This sequence encodes CSVEVRDSNYGYTF.

The chain employs TRBV5-1 and TRBJ2-2, with 9 bases fitting TRBD2. Per germline, CDR1 SGHRS and CDR2 YFSETQ. V trimming: 2 bases; J trimming: 10 bases; junction bases outside the gene matches: 9. The CDR3 is 15 amino acids. DNA for the CDR3: TGCGCCAGCAGCTTTTTAGCGGGGGCCCCCCAGGAGCTGTTTTTT. It encodes CASSFLAGAPQELFF.

CDR3 nucleotides: TGTGCCAGCAGCCGGGGGATGGGGAACACTGAAGCTTTCTTT. This encodes CASSRGMGNTEAFF. This chain uses TRBV7-3 with TRBJ1-1, with a tentative D call TRBD1 (5 bases). Germline loops: CDR1 SGHTA, CDR2 FQGTGA. Trimming removed 5 bases at V and 1 base at J, with 11 bases between. The length of the CDR3 is 14 residues.

The chain has TRBV11-2 and TRBJ2-2; possibly TRBD2 for D (7 bases). The CDR3 has 15 amino acids. Germline assignment: CDR1 SGHAT and CDR2 FQNNGV. Trimming cost V 4 bases and J 6 bases, with 15 bases left between them. The CDR3 DNA is TGTGCCAGCAGCTCGGGGGGCCCAGGAGCCGGGGAGCTGTTTTTT. Translating gives CASSSGGPGAGELFF.

In its sample, this clone was seen once. The chain carries TRBV18 and TRBJ1-6, with a possible D match to TRBD1 (6 bases). V lost 2 bases and J 8 bases, leaving 16 bases between the germline ends. Germline-derived CDR1 and CDR2 are KGHSH and LQKENI. This CDR3 is built from 16 residues. The CDR3 nucleotides are TGTGCCAGCTCACCATCCACAGGGTCGAGGGATTCACCCCTCCACTTT. Translation: CASSPSTGSRDSPLHF.

This clone has a handful of counts. The chain joins TRBV19 to TRBJ1-1; no clear D gene. The CDR3 contains 13 residues. Trimming removed 5 bases at V and 6 bases at J, with 13 bases between. Germline CDR1 reads LNHDA; CDR2 reads SQIVND (reference sequence). The CDR3 sequence: CASSVGLPAEAFF. For the CDR3, the DNA is TGTGCCAGTAGTGTTGGCCTCCCCGCTGAAGCTTTCTTT.

In its sample, this clone was seen a few times. The rearrangement joins TRBV2 to TRBJ1-4, with D possibly TRBD1 on 6 matching bases. CDR1 is SNHLY, CDR2 FYNNEI, per germline. The V and J ends lost 4 bases and 0 bases respectively, with 15 bases between them. The CDR3 totals 17 residues. The CDR3 DNA reads as TGTGCCAGCAGTGGTCGAGGGGGTCCTCCAACTAATGAAAAACTGTTTTTT. Its protein product is CASSGRGGPPTNEKLFF.

This sequence joins TRBV11-3 and TRBJ2-3; 7 bases match TRBD2. Unmatched junction bases numbered 13, after V lost 6 bases and J lost 4 bases. The CDR3 consists of 16 residues. Germline V CDR1 and CDR2: SGHNT, YENEEA. CDR3 protein: CASSSGLGGDADTQYF. The DNA of the CDR3 is TGTGCCAGCAGTTCGGGACTGGGGGGGGATGCAGATACGCAGTATTTT.

The chain couples TRBV10-1 to TRBJ1-5; D unclear. The CDR3 totals 13 residues. Germline CDR1 is WNHNN and CDR2 is SYGVQD (reference sequence). V lost 5 bases, J lost 7 bases, and 12 bases lay in between. The CDR3 DNA is TGCGCCAGCAGTCAAGGACTCGGCCAGCCCCAGCATTTT. It encodes CASSQGLGQPQHF.

V gene TRBV30 combines with J gene TRBJ1-3, with TRBD1 matching over 7 bases. Trimming removed 2 bases from V and 2 bases from J; junction bases left unmatched: 12. CDR3 length: 17 residues. Germline lookup yields CDR1 GTSNPN and CDR2 SVGIG (reference sequence). DNA of the CDR3: TGTGCCTGGAGTTTCACCCGGACGGACAGGCCTGGAAACACCATATATTTT. Protein product: CAWSFTRTDRPGNTIYF.

J is TRBJ1-1 and V is TRBV18, with 8 bases fitting TRBD1. The CDR3 length is 15 residues. The J segment lost 6 bases and the V segment lost 5 bases, leaving 11 bases of the junction unmatched. The germline gives CDR1 KGHSH, CDR2 LQKENI. For the CDR3, the DNA is TGTGCCAGCTCATCGACCGGACAGGGCGGCGCTGAAGCTTTCTTT. Its translation: CASSSTGQGGAEAFF.

This clone was counted once. This CDR3 is CASSGTSGSYGELFF. Written as DNA, the CDR3 is TGTGCCAGTAGTGGGACTAGCGGGTCCTACGGGGAGCTGTTTTTT. J is TRBJ2-2 and V is TRBV19; 12 positions agree with TRBD2. Germline CDR1 reads LNHDA; CDR2 reads SQIVND (reference sequence). V was clipped by 5 bases and J by 7 bases; unmatched bases: 5. The CDR3 spans 15 residues.

This sequence joins TRBV7-9 and TRBJ2-3; D not resolved. The CDR3 covers 13 residues. V gave up 5 bases and J gave up 0 bases, with 6 bases separating them. Per germline, CDR1 SEHNR and CDR2 FQNEAQ (reference sequence). As DNA, the CDR3 is TGTGCCAGCAGCCCCAAAAGCACAGATACGCAGTATTTT. This gives the protein CASSPKSTDTQYF.

This clone has more than one count but fewer than ten. V is TRBV4-3 and J is TRBJ1-1, with 9 bases aligning to TRBD1. CDR1 is LGHNA and CDR2 is YSLEER in the germline V gene. This CDR3 comprises 14 residues. The V gene end was trimmed by 2 bases and the J gene end by 10 bases; junction bases not matched to a gene: 8. CDR3 DNA sequence: TGCGCCAGCAGCCAATTTATACCGGGACAGGGAGCTTTCTTT. Amino acid sequence: CASSQFIPGQGAFF.

This chain uses TRBV7-8 with TRBJ1-3, with D possibly matching TRBD1 (6 bases). The CDR3 spans 15 residues. Germline V gene data show CDR1 as SGHVS and CDR2 as FQNEAQ. Trimming took 3 bases from V and 4 from J, leaving 13 bases between them. The CDR3 loop reads CASSFNRVRGNTIYF. Here the CDR3 DNA reads TGTGCCAGCAGCTTCAACAGGGTTAGGGGAAACACCATATATTTT.

CDR3 coding DNA: TGTGCCAGTAGTATACGGGGAGGTAGGACTGAAGCTTTCTTT. It translates to CASSIRGGRTEAFF. J is TRBJ1-1 and V is TRBV19; D not resolved. Trimming took 2 bases from V and 5 from J, leaving 12 bases between them. The CDR3 length is 14 residues. Germline CDR1 reads LNHDA; CDR2 reads SQIVND (reference sequence).

This clone came up once. The chain couples TRBV5-6 to TRBJ2-3; 15 nucleotides agree with TRBD2. Trimming removed 4 bases from V and 5 bases from J; junction bases left unmatched: 5. This CDR3 contains 16 residues. Germline V gene sequence: CDR1 SGHDT, CDR2 YYEEEE. The DNA of the CDR3 is TGTGCCAGCAGCCGGACTAGCGGGGGGGCCGGAGATACGCAGTATTTT. Its protein is CASSRTSGGAGDTQYF.

The V gene is TRBV7-9, the J gene TRBJ2-3; maybe TRBD1 (5 bases). This CDR3 has 17 residues. Trimming stripped 4 bases from V and 0 bases from J, with 17 bases between. Germline CDR1 is SEHNR and CDR2 is FQNEAQ (reference sequence). The CDR3 is CASSSSGRATSTDTQYF. The CDR3 DNA reads as TGTGCCAGCAGCTCATCGGGCAGGGCAACTAGCACAGATACGCAGTATTTT.

This clone was seen more than once but under ten times. The chain carries TRBV30 and TRBJ1-2, with 8 bases aligning to TRBD1. The CDR3 is made up of 13 amino acids. Germline assignment: CDR1 GTSNPN and CDR2 SVGIG (reference sequence). Trimming at V came to 5 bases and at J to 1 base, leaving 3 bases not matched to a gene. The CDR3 here is CAWWDRRNYGYTF. The CDR3 DNA is TGTGCCTGGTGGGACAGGCGTAACTATGGCTACACCTTC.

The V and J genes are TRBV5-4 and TRBJ1-1; TRBD1 matches 11 bases. Per the germline V gene, CDR1 is SGHNT and CDR2 is YYREEE (reference sequence). The CDR3 runs 14 residues. Trimming cost V 4 bases and J 11 bases; bases outside gene matches: 10. Written as DNA, the CDR3 is TGTGCCAGCAGCAATGGACAGGGGGCGCGTTGGGCTTTCTTT. It is translated as CASSNGQGARWAFF.

The chain is built from TRBV6-1 and TRBJ2-7, with TRBD2 matching 9 bases. The J segment lost 2 bases and the V segment lost 6 bases, leaving 8 bases of the junction unmatched. CDR3 size: 15 residues. The germline V gene encodes CDR1 MNHNS and CDR2 SASEGT. The CDR3 coding sequence is TGTGCCAGCAGGCAGAGCGGGGGGCTGACCTACGAGCAGTACGTC. Protein: CASRQSGGLTYEQYV.

This clone has more than one count but fewer than ten. V gene TRBV6-5 combines with J gene TRBJ2-7; TRBD2 aligns across 7 bases. This CDR3 has 14 amino acids. V was pared by 4 bases and J by 2 bases, with 5 bases of the junction left unmatched. The germline gives CDR1 MNHEY, CDR2 SVGAGI. Here the CDR3 reads CASSSTGTTYEQYF. The CDR3 nucleotides read TGTGCCAGCAGTTCCACCGGGACTACCTACGAGCAGTACTTC.

This chain joins TRBV9 and TRBJ1-3, with D unclear. The V end lost 6 bases, the J end lost 4 bases, and 11 bases lay between the germline ends. Looked up from germline, CDR1 is SGDLS and CDR2 is YYNGEE. The CDR3 loop spans 13 amino acids. The CDR3 loop is CASTPFPGNTIYF. For the CDR3, the DNA is TGTGCCAGCACCCCCTTTCCCGGAAACACCATATATTTT.

This chain links TRBV7-8 with TRBJ1-4; D is possibly TRBD1 (6 bases). CDR1 and CDR2 (germline): SGHVS, FQNEAQ. The CDR3 covers 15 residues. Trimming took off 5 bases at V and 4 bases at J, with 14 bases between the two ends. CDR3 in DNA: TGTGCCAGCAGCCCTGACAGGACCTATAATGAAAAACTGTTTTTT. Protein sequence: CASSPDRTYNEKLFF.

This clone has only a few counts. V usage is TRBV10-1 and J usage is TRBJ2-3; possibly TRBD1 for D (6 bases). This CDR3 has 15 amino acids. V was trimmed by 6 bases and J by 3 bases, leaving 16 bases between them. Germline V gene lookup returns CDR1 WNHNN and CDR2 SYGVQD (reference sequence). In DNA, the CDR3 is TGCGCCAGCAGCGATCGCCAGGGGTGGACAGATACGCAGTATTTT. Residues: CASSDRQGWTDTQYF.

The chain combines TRBV7-3 with TRBJ2-5, with a possible D match to TRBD2 (5 bases). The length of the CDR3 is 14 residues. CDR1 SGHTA and CDR2 FQGTGA come from the germline V gene. Between the trimmed V and J ends, which lost 0 bases and 1 base, there was a span of 6 bases. In DNA form, the CDR3 reads TGTGCCAGCAGCTTAACCGGGATCCAAGAGACCCAGTACTTC. It specifies CASSLTGIQETQYF.

The chain uses TRBV15 and TRBJ2-1; D is uncertain. Trimming removed 0 bases at V and 4 bases at J, with 10 bases between. Looked up from germline, CDR1 is LNHNV and CDR2 is YYDKDF (reference sequence). There are 15 residues in the CDR3. CDR3 loop: CATSRELSEYNEQFF. In DNA form, the CDR3 reads TGTGCCACCAGCAGAGAACTGAGCGAATACAATGAGCAGTTCTTC.

CDR3 in amino acids: CAGGQGMMGYGYTF. The CDR3 DNA reads as TGTGCCGGAGGACAGGGGATGATGGGCTATGGCTACACCTTC. The chain has TRBV6-1 and TRBJ1-2; TRBD1 agrees at 9 bases. CDR3 length: 14 residues. J was trimmed by 4 bases and V by 11 bases; bases with no gene match: 11. Germline V gene data show CDR1 as MNHNS and CDR2 as SASEGT.

This rearrangement joins TRBV29-1 to TRBJ1-6, with 11 bases aligning to TRBD1. The CDR3 runs to 18 residues. J was trimmed by 4 bases and V by 4 bases; bases with no gene match: 12. The germline V gene has CDR1 SQVTM and CDR2 ANQGSEA. The CDR3 is CSVALDRGQGPYNSPLHF. In nucleotides, the CDR3 is TGCAGCGTTGCATTGGACAGGGGGCAAGGGCCTTATAATTCACCCCTCCACTTT.

The rearrangement links TRBV5-3 to TRBJ1-1, with a possible D match to TRBD1 (6 bases). TRBV5-3 is placed among ORFs of uncertain function. The CDR3 runs 16 residues. V shed 0 bases and J shed 1 base, with 13 bases lying between them. The CDR3 DNA sequence: TGTGCCAGAAGCTTGGCGTCAGGGGCCACGAACACTGAAGCTTTCTTT. Its translation: CARSLASGATNTEAFF.